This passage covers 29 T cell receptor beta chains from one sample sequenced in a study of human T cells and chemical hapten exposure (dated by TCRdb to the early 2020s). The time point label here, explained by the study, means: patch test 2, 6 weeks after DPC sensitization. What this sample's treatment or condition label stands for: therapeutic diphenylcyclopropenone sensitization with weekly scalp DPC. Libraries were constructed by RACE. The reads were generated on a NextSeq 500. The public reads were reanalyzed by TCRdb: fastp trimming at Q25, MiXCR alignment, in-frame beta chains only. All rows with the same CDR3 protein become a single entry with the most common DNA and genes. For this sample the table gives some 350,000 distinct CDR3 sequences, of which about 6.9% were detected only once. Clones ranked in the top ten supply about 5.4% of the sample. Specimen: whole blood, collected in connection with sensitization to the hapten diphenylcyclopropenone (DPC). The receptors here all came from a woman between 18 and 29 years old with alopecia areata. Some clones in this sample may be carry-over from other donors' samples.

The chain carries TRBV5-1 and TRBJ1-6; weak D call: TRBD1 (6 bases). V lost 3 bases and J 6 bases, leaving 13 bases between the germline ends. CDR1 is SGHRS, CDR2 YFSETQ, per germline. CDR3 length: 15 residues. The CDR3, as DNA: TGCGCCAGCAGCTCCCTGATAGGGGGTAATTCACCCCTCCACTTT. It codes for CASSSLIGGNSPLHF.

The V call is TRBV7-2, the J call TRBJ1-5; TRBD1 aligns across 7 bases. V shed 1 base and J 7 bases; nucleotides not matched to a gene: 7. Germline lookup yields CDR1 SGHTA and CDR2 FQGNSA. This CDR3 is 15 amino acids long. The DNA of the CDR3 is TGTGCCAGCAGCTTAGGACAGGGTGGTTGGCAGCCCCAGCATTTT. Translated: CASSLGQGGWQPQHF.

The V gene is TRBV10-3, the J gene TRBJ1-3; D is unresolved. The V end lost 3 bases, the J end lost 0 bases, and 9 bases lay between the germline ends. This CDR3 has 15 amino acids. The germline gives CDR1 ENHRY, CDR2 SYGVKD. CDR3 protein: CAISEGPISGNTIYF. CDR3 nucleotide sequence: TGTGCCATCAGTGAAGGGCCTATCTCTGGAAACACCATATATTTT.

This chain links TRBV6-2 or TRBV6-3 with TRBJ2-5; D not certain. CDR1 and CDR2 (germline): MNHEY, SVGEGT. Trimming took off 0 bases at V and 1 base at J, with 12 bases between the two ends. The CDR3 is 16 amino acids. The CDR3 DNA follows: TGTGCCAGCAGTTACTCGAAAATCAGTCCCCAAGAGACCCAGTACTTC. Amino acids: CASSYSKISPQETQYF.

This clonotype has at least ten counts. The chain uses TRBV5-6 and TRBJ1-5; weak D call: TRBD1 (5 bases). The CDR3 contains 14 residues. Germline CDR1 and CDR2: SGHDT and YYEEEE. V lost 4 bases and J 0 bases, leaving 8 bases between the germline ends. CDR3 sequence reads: CASSGGPSNQPQHF. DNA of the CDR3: TGTGCCAGCAGCGGGGGACCTAGCAATCAGCCCCAGCATTTT.

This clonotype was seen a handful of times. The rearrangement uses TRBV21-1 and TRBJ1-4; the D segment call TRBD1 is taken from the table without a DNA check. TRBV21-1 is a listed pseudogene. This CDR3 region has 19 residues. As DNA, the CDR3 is TGTGCCAGCAGCAGACGCCGGGACAGGGGGCTCTTAGCTAATGAAAAACTGTTTTTT. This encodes CASSRRRDRGLLANEKLFF.

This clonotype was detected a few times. The CDR3: CASHRGTNTEAFF. As DNA, the CDR3 is TGTGCCAGCCACAGGGGAACGAACACTGAAGCTTTCTTT. The rearrangement uses TRBV7-2 and TRBJ1-1; TRBD1 matches 7 bases. In germline, CDR1 is SGHTA, CDR2 FQGNSA. The junction had 4 bases not matched to a gene; V was cut back by 8 bases and J by 1 base. The CDR3 extends over 13 amino acids.

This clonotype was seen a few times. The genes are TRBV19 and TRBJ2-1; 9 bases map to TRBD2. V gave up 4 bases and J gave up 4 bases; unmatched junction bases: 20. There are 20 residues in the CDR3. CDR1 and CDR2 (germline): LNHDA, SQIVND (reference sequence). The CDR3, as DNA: TGTGCCAGTAGTACCCTAGACCCCAAATATAGCGGGGGACCATACAATGAGCAGTTCTTC. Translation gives CASSTLDPKYSGGPYNEQFF.

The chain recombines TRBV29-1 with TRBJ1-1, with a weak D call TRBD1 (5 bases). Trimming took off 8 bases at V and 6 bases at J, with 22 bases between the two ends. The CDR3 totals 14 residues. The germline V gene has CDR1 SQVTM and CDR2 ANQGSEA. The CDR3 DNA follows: TGCAGCTCAATCTTCGGAGGGGATGGGGCTGAAGCTTTCTTT. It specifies CSSIFGGDGAEAFF.

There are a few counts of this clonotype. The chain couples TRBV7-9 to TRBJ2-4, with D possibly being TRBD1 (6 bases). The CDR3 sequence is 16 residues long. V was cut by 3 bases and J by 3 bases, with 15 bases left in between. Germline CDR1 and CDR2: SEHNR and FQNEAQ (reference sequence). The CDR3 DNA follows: TGTGCCAGCAGCTTTACCACTCTAGGGGGCAAAAACATTCAGTACTTC. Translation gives CASSFTTLGGKNIQYF.

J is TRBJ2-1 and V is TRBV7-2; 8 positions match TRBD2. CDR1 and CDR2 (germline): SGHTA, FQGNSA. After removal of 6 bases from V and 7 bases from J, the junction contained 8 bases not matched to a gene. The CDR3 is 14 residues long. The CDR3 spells CASRLGGTRNEQFF. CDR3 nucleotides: TGTGCCAGCAGACTTGGGGGGACTAGGAATGAGCAGTTCTTC.

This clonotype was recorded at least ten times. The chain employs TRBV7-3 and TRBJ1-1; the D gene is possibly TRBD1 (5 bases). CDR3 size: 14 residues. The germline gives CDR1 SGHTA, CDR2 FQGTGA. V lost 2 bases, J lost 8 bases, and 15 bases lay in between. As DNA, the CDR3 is TGTGCCAGCAGCTTAGGACCGGGGACTTCAGAAGCTTTCTTT. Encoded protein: CASSLGPGTSEAFF.

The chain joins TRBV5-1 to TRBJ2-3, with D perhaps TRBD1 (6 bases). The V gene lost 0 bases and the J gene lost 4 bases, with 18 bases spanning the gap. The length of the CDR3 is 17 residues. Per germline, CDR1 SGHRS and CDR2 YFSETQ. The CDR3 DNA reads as TGCGCCAGCAGCTTGGTAGGACAGAGAAAAACCCCAGATACGCAGTATTTT. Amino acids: CASSLVGQRKTPDTQYF. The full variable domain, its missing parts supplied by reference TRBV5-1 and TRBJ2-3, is KAGVTQTPRYLIKTRGQQVTLSCSPISGHRSVSWYQQTPGQGLQFLFEYFSETQRNKGNFPGRFSGRQFSNSRSEMNVSTLELGDSALYLCASSLVGQRKTPDTQYFGPGTRLTVL.

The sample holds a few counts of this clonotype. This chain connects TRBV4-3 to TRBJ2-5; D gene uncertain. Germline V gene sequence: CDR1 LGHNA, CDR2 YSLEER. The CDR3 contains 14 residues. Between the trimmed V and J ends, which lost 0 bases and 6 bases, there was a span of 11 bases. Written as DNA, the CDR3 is TGCGCCAGCAGCCAAGAGAGACTTGCGAAGACCCAGTACTTC. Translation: CASSQERLAKTQYF.

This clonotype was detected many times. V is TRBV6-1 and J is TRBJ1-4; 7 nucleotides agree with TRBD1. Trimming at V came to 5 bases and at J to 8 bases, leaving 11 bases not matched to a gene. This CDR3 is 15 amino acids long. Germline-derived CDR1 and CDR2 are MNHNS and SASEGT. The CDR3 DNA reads TGTGCCAGCAGTTTGCCGACAGGGAATTACGAAAAACTGTTTTTT. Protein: CASSLPTGNYEKLFF.

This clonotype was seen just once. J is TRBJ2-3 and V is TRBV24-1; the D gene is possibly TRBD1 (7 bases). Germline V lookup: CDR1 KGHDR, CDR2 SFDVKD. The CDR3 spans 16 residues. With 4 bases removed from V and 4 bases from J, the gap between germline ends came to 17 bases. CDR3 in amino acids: CATSEPIGGGSDTQYF. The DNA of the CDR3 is TGTGCCACCAGTGAACCAATTGGAGGGGGCTCAGATACGCAGTATTTT.

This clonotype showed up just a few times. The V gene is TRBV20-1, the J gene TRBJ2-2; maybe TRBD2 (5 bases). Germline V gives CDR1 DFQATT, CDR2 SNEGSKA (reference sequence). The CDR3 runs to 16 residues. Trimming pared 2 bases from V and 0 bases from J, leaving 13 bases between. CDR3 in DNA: TGCAGTGCTAGACTGAGGGCGCTCGCGAACACCGGGGAGCTGTTTTTT. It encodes CSARLRALANTGELFF.

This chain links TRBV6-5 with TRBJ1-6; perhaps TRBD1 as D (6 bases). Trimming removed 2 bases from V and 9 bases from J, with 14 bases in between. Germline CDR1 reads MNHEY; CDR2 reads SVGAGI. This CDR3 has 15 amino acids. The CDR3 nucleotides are TGTGCCAGCAGTTACCAGGGGACGACAGGTTCACCCCTCCACTTT. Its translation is CASSYQGTTGSPLHF.

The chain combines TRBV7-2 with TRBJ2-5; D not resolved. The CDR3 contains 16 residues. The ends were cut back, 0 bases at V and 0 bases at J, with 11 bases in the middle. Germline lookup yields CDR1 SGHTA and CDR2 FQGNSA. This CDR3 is CASSLALVGNQETQYF. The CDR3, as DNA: TGTGCCAGCAGCTTAGCGCTGGTAGGGAACCAAGAGACCCAGTACTTC.

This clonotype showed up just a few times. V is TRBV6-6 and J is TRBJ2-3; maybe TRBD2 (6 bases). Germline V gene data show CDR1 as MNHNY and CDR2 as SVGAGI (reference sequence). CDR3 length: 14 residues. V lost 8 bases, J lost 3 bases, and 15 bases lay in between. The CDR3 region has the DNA TGTGCCAGCTCGGGGACTCCGGGTACAGATACGCAGTATTTT. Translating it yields CASSGTPGTDTQYF.

Here the CDR3 reads CASRIQGMGDEKLFF. The CDR3 DNA follows: TGTGCCAGCAGAATACAGGGAATGGGGGATGAAAAACTGTTTTTT. The rearrangement uses TRBV28 and TRBJ1-4; D might be TRBD1 (6 bases). This CDR3 has 15 residues. The V end lost 6 bases, the J end lost 6 bases, and 17 bases lay between the germline ends. Germline V CDR1 and CDR2: MDHEN, SYDVKM.

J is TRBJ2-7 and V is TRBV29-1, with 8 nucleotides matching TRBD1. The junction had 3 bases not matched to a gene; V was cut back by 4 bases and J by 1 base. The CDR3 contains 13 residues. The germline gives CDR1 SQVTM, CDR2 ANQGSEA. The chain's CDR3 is CSVGQGRSYEQYF. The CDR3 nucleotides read TGCAGCGTTGGACAGGGGAGATCCTACGAGCAGTACTTC.

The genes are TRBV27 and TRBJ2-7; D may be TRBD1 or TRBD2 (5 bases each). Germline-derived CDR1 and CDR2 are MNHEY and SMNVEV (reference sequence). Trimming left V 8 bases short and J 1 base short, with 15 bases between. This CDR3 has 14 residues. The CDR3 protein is CASRFRDGSYEQYF. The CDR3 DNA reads TGTGCCAGCCGATTCCGGGACGGTTCCTACGAGCAGTACTTC.

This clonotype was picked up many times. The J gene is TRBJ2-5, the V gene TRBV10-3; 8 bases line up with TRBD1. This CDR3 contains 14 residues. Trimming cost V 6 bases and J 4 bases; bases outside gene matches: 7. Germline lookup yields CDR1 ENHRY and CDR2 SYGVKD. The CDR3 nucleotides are TGTGCCATCAGCCTCGGGACAGGAGGAGAGACCCAGTACTTC. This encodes CAISLGTGGETQYF.

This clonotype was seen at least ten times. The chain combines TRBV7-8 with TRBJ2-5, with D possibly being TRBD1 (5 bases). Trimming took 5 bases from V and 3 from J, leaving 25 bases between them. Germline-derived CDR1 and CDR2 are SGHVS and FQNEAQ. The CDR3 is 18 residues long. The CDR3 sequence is CASSPWNTDRYEEETQYF. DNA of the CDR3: TGTGCCAGCAGCCCGTGGAATACTGACAGATATGAGGAAGAGACCCAGTACTTC.

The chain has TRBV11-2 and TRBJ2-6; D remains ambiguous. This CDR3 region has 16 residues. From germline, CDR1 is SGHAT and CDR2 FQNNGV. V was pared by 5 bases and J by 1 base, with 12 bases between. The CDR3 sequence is CASSPSSPSGANVLTF. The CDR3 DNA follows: TGTGCCAGCAGCCCCTCAAGTCCTTCTGGGGCCAACGTCCTGACTTTC.

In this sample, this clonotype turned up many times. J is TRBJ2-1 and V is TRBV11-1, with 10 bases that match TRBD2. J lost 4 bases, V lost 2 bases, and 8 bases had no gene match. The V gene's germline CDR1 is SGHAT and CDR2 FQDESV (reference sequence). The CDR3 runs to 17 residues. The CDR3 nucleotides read TGTGCCAGCAGCTTACGAGGACTAGCGGTCTCTTACAATGAGCAGTTCTTC. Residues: CASSLRGLAVSYNEQFF.

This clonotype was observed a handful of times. CDR3 nucleotide sequence: TGCGCCAGCAGCCGACGACTAGCGGGAGGGTACGAGCAGTACTTC. This gives the protein CASSRRLAGGYEQYF. The chain joins TRBV5-1 to TRBJ2-7, with 14 nucleotides matching TRBD2. The CDR3 is 15 residues long. The V and J ends lost 4 bases and 4 bases, in that order; junction bases with no gene match: 4. Per germline, CDR1 SGHRS and CDR2 YFSETQ.

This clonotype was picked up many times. CDR3 loop: CASSYSRGTEAFF. The CDR3 DNA reads as TGTGCCAGCAGTTACTCGAGGGGTACTGAAGCTTTCTTT. The rearrangement links TRBV6-2 or TRBV6-3 to TRBJ1-1, with D maybe TRBD1 (5 bases). The CDR3 runs to 13 residues. Germline loops: CDR1 MNHEY, CDR2 SVGEGT. V gave up 0 bases and J gave up 5 bases, with 7 bases separating them.